The T cell receptor beta chain described here comes from a study of blood T cell repertoires in COVID-19. Study at large: Collection of acute and convalescent COVID-19 samples took place in the United States, Italy and Spain. PBMCs, B-cell-depleted T cells, or T cells were the source of the cDNA or gDNA that made up the material.

Authors' processing steps: Using reference gene primer amplification, nucleated cell counts were estimated. Clones were read by immunoSEQ multiplex PCR, and TCRdb kept only the in-frame ones, dropping some. V and J calls and clone size are those listed in that table; D and trimming were worked out from the DNA. The sample holds 200,000 to 250,000 clones, 88% seen once. V dropped 10 bases and J dropped 3; count of bases not matched to a gene: 9. CDR3 length: 13 residues. The germline V gene encodes CDR1 MNHEY and CDR2 SVGAGI. This receptor was identified in a man younger than 30 with active or convalescent COVID-19. The V gene is TRBV6-5, the J gene TRBJ2-7, with 7 bases identical to TRBD1. Specimen: peripheral blood. CDR3 DNA sequence: TGTGCCACCTCGGGACAGCTAAACTACGAGCAGTACTTC. It codes for CATSGQLNYEQYF.